The 2 T cell receptor beta chains below were found in one sample sequenced in a study of tissue T cells after allogeneic stem cell transplantation. Profiling relied on immunoSEQ multiplex PCR, and the TCRdb table lists in-frame clones only, not all of them. The sample yields roughly 50,000 clones, around 72% seen once. The sample was sorted cells pooled from one or two spleens. These TCRs come from a pool of C57BL/6 mice in good health.

With regard to this clone: Gene and germline names: mouse. The read gets to within 1 residue of the CDR3 end, and the germline J gene fills in the rest. The chain joins TRBV13-1 to TRBJ2-4; 9 positions agree with TRBD2. CDR3 size: 17 residues. After removal of 1 base from V and 0 bases from J, the junction contained 6 bases not matched to a gene. Germline V gene data show CDR1 as NSHNY and CDR2 as SYGAGN. CDR3 amino acids: CASSDIWGGRSQNTLYF. The part of the CDR3 DNA that was read is TGTGCCAGCAGTGATATCTGGGGGGGGCGGAGTCAAAACACCTTGTAC.

As to this clone: These gene names are mouse names. The sequenced fragment ends 1 residue before the CDR3 boundary, so the rest is inferred from the germline J gene. The V gene is TRBV13-2, the J gene TRBJ1-2; possibly TRBD1 for D (6 bases). This CDR3 contains 13 residues. Germline loops: CDR1 NNHNN, CDR2 SYGAGS (reference sequence). V was shortened by 7 bases and J by 0 bases, with 10 bases between the two germline ends. This chain's CDR3 is CASRDRSNSDYTF. The part of the CDR3 DNA that was read is TGTGCCAGCCGCGACAGGTCAAACTCCGACTACACC.